This T cell receptor beta chain was sequenced in a study of human T cells and chemical hapten exposure. Study at large: Sensitizing treatment utilized 2% DPC over a roughly 2 cm by roughly 2 cm portion of upper inner arm skin.

There are a few counts of this clonotype. The antigen remains undetermined. Time point reported: pre-sensitization, week 0. Noted treatment: therapeutic diphenylcyclopropenone sensitization with weekly scalp DPC. Germline V gives CDR1 DFQATT, CDR2 SNEGSKA (reference sequence). CDR3 size: 15 residues. V was trimmed by 1 base and J by 4 bases, leaving 16 bases between them. In the original analysis: 96,000 or so TCRs per sample was the median, with a range of about 20,000 to 690,600. TCRdb re-derived calls from the RACE reads in MiXCR, one entry per CDR3 protein. Here the V and J calls rest on TCRdb's processing, not on the authors' analysis. Of a few hundred thousand distinct CDR3 sequences listed, about 9% are singletons. The study's findings and limits: Expanded TCR counts at PT1 were positively correlated with the patch test score. There was no change with DPC sensitization in TCRs above 1 in 1000 frequency.

The starting material was whole blood, obtained in connection with sensitization to the hapten diphenylcyclopropenone (DPC). The sequence came from a woman in her forties with alopecia areata. Some clones in this sample may be carry-over from other donors' samples. The chain couples TRBV20-1 to TRBJ2-5, with D maybe TRBD2 (6 bases). CDR3 nucleotides: TGCAGTGCTAGAGGTCTCGGCCTGGGGGGAGAGACCCAGTACTTC. This gives the protein CSARGLGLGGETQYF.